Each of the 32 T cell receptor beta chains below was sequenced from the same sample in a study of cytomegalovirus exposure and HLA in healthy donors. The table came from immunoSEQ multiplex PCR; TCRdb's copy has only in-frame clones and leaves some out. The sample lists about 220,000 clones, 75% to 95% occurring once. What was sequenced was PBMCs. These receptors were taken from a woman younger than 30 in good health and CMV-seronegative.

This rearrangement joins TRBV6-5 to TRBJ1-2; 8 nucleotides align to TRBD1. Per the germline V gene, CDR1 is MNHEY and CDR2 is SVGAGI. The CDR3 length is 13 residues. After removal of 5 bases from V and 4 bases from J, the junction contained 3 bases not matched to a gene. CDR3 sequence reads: CASSLDRVYGYTF. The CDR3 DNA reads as TGTGCCAGCAGTCTGGACAGGGTCTATGGCTACACCTTC.

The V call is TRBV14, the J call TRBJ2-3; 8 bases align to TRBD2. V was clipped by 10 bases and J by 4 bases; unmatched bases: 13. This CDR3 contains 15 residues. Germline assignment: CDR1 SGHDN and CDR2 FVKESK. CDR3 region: CATTEGSGTSDTQYF. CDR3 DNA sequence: TGTGCCACTACAGAGGGTAGCGGGACTTCAGATACGCAGTATTTT.

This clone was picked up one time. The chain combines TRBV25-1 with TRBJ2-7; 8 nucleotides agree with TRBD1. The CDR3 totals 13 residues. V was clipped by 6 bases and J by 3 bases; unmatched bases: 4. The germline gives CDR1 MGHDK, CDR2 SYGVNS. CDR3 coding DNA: TGTGCCAGCAGACCAGGGGGCGGCTACGAGCAGTACTTC. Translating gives CASRPGGGYEQYF.

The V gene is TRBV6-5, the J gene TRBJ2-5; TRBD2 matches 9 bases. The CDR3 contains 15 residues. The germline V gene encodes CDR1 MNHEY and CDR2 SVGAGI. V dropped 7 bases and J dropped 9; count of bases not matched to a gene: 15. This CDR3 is CASTRGREGNPAQYF. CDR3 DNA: TGTGCCAGCACCCGGGGGCGGGAGGGGAATCCGGCCCAGTACTTC.

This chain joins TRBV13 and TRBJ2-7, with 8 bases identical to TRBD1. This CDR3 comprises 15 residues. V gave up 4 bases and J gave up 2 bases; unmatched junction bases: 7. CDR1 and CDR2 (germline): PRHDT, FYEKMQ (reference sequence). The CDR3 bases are TGTGCCAGCAGCTCGTCCGGACAGGGAACCTACGAGCAGTACTTC. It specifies CASSSSGQGTYEQYF.

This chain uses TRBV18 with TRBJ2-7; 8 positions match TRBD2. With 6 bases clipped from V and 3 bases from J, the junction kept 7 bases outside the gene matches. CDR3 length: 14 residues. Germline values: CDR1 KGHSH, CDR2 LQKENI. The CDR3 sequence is CASSFGTSSYEQYF. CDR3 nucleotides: TGTGCCAGCTCTTTCGGGACTAGTAGCTACGAGCAGTACTTC.

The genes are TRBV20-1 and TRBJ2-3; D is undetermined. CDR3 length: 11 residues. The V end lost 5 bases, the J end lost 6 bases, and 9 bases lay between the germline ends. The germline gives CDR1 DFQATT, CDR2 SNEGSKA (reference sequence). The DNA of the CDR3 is TGCAGTGCTGCCCCCGGGGATACGCAGTATTTT. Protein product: CSAAPGDTQYF.

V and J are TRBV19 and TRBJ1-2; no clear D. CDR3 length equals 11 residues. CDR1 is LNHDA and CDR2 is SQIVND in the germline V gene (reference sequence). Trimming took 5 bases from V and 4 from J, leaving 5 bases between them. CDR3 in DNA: TGTGCCAGTAGTCGAGGCTATGGCTACACCTTC. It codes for CASSRGYGYTF.

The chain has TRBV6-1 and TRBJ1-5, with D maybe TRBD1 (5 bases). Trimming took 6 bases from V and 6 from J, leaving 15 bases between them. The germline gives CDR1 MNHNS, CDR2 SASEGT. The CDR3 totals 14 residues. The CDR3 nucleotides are TGTGCCAGCAGGGAAACAGGTAACCCTCAGCCCCAGCATTTT. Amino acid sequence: CASRETGNPQPQHF.

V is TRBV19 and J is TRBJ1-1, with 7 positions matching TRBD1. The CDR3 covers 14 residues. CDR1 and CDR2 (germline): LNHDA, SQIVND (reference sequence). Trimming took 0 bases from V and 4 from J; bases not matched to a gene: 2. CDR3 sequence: CASSIDTGVTEAFF. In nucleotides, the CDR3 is TGTGCCAGTAGTATAGATACAGGGGTCACTGAAGCTTTCTTT.

CDR3: CASSLGQGHSGANVLTF. CDR3 in DNA: TGCGCCAGCAGCTTGGGACAGGGGCACTCTGGGGCCAACGTCCTGACTTTC. The chain has TRBV5-1 and TRBJ2-6; 8 nucleotides align to TRBD1. The CDR3 totals 17 residues. V was pared by 0 bases and J by 0 bases, with 2 bases of the junction left unmatched. Germline values: CDR1 SGHRS, CDR2 YFSETQ.

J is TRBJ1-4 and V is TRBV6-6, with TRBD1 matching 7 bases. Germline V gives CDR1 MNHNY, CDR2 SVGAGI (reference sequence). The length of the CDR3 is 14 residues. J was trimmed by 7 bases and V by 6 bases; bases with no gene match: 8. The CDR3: CASRVGTEVEKLFF. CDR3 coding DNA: TGTGCCAGCAGGGTCGGGACAGAGGTTGAAAAACTGTTTTTT.

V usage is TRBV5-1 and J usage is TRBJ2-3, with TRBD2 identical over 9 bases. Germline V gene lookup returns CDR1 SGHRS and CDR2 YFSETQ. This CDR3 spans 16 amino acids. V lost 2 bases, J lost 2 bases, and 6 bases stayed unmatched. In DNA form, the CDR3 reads TGCGCCAGCAGCTTCCGACTAGCGGAACTCACAGATACGCAGTATTTT. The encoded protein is CASSFRLAELTDTQYF.

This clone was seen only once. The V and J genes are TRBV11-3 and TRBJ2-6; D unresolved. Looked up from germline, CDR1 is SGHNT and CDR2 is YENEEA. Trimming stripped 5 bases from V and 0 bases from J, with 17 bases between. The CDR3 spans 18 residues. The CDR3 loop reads CASSPHPGESSGANVLTF. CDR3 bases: TGTGCCAGCAGCCCCCATCCGGGTGAGAGCTCTGGGGCCAACGTCCTGACTTTC.

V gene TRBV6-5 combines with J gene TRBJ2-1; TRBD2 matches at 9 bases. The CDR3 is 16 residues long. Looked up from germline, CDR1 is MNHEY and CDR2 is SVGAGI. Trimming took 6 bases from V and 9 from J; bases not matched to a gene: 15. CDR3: CASRYPGLAAGGEQFF. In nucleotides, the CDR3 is TGTGCCAGCAGGTACCCGGGACTAGCTGCGGGGGGTGAGCAGTTCTTC.

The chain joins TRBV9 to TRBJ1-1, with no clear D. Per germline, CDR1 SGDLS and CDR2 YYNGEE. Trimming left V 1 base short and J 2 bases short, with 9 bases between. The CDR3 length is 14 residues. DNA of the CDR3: TGTGCCAGCAGCGTATCACCCAGAAACACTGAAGCTTTCTTT. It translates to CASSVSPRNTEAFF.

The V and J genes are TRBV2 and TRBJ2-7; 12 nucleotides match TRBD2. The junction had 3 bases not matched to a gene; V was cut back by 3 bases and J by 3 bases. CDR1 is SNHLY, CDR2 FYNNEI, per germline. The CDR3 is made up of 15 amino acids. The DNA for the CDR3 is TGTGCCAGCAGTGATGGACTAGCGGGATACTACGAGCAGTACTTC. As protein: CASSDGLAGYYEQYF.

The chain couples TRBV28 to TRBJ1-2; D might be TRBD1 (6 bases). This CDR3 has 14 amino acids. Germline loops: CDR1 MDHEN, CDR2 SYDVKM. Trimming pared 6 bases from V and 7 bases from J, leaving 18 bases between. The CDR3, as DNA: TGTGCCAGCAGAGAAGGACAGTCATCTCGTGGCTACACCTTC. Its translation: CASREGQSSRGYTF.

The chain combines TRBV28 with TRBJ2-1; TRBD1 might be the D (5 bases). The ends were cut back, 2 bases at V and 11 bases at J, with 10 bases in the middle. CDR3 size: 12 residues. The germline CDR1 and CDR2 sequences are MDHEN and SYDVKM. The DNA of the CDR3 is TGTGCCAGCAGTTTAGGGCAGGGTAAGCAGTTCTTC. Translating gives CASSLGQGKQFF.

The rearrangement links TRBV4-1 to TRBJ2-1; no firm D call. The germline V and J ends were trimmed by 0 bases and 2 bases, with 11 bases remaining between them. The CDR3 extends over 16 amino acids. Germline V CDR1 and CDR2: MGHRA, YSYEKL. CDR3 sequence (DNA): TGCGCCAGCAGCCAAGATGACGGGTCCACCTACAATGAGCAGTTCTTC. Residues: CASSQDDGSTYNEQFF.

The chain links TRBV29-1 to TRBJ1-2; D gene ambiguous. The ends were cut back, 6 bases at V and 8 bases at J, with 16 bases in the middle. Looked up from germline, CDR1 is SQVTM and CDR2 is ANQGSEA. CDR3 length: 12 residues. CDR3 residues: CSVEDPGWGYTF. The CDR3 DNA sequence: TGCAGCGTGGAGGACCCGGGTTGGGGCTACACCTTC.

The CDR3 protein is CAWSKGRRDEKLFF. The CDR3 DNA is TGTGCCTGGAGTAAAGGGAGGAGGGATGAAAAACTGTTTTTT. V is TRBV30 and J is TRBJ1-4, with unresolved D. The ends were cut back, 2 bases at V and 6 bases at J, with 13 bases in the middle. The CDR3 has 14 residues. Germline loops: CDR1 GTSNPN, CDR2 SVGIG (reference sequence).

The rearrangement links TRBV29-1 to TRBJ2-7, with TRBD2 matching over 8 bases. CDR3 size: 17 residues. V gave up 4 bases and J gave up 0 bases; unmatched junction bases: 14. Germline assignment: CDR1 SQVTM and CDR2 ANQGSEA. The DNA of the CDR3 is TGCAGCGTTGGGGGACTAGAGGGAGCCCAACCCTCCTACGAGCAGTACTTC. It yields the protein CSVGGLEGAQPSYEQYF.

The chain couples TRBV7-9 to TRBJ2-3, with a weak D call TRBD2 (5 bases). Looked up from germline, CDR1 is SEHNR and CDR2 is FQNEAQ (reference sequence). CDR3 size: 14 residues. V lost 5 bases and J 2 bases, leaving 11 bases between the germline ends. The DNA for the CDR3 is TGTGCCAGCAGCAGGGAGAGGACCACAGATACGCAGTATTTT. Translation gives CASSRERTTDTQYF.

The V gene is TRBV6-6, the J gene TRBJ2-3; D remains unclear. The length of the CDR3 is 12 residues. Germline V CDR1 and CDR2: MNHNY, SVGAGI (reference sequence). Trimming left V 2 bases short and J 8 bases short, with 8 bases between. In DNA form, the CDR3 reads TGTGCCAGCAGTTACCCTAGAGGTACGCAGTATTTT. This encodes CASSYPRGTQYF.

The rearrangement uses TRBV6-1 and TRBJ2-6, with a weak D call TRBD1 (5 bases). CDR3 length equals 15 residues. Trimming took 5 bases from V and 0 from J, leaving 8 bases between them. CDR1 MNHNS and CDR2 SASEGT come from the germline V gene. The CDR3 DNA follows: TGTGCCAGCAGTCTACAGGTCTCTGGGGCCAACGTCCTGACTTTC. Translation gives CASSLQVSGANVLTF.

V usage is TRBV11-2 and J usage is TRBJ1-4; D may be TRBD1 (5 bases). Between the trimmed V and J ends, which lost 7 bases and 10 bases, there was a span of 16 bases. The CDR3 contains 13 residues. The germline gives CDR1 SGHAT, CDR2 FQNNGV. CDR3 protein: CASTSGQGGKLFF. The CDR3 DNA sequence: TGTGCCAGCACCTCCGGCCAGGGAGGAAAACTGTTTTTT.

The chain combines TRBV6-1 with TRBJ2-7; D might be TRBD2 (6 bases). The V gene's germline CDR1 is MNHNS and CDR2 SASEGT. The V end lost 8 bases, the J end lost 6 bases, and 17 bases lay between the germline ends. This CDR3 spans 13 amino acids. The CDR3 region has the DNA TGTGCCAGCGAGGGACTCCCCCCAACCGAGCAGTACTTC. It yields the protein CASEGLPPTEQYF.

CDR3: CASSIDGPTDTQYF. The CDR3 DNA follows: TGTGCCAGTAGTATAGATGGCCCTACAGATACGCAGTATTTT. This chain uses TRBV19 with TRBJ2-3; no clear D gene. Trimming took 0 bases from V and 3 from J, leaving 7 bases between them. Germline CDR1 LNHDA, CDR2 SQIVND (reference sequence). The CDR3 runs to 14 residues.

CDR3 sequence (DNA): TGTGCCAGCAGCCCGAAAAGCCGGACAGTTATGAACACTGAAGCTTTCTTT. This codes for CASSPKSRTVMNTEAFF. The chain combines TRBV27 with TRBJ1-1, with D possibly being TRBD1 (6 bases). Trimming cost V 6 bases and J 0 bases, with 20 bases left between them. Germline lookup yields CDR1 MNHEY and CDR2 SMNVEV (reference sequence). The CDR3 length is 17 residues.

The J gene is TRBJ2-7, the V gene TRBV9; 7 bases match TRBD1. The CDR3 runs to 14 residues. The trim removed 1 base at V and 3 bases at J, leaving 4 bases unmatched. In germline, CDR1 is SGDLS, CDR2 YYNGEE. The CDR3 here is CASSVQGDGYEQYF. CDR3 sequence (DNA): TGTGCCAGCAGCGTACAGGGGGACGGCTACGAGCAGTACTTC.

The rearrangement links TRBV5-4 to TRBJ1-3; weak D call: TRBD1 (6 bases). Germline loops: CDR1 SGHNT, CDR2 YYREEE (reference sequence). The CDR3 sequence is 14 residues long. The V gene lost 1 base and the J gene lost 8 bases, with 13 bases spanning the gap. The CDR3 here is CASSLTGSLDTIYF. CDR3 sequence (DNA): TGTGCCAGCAGCTTGACAGGGTCACTAGACACCATATATTTT.